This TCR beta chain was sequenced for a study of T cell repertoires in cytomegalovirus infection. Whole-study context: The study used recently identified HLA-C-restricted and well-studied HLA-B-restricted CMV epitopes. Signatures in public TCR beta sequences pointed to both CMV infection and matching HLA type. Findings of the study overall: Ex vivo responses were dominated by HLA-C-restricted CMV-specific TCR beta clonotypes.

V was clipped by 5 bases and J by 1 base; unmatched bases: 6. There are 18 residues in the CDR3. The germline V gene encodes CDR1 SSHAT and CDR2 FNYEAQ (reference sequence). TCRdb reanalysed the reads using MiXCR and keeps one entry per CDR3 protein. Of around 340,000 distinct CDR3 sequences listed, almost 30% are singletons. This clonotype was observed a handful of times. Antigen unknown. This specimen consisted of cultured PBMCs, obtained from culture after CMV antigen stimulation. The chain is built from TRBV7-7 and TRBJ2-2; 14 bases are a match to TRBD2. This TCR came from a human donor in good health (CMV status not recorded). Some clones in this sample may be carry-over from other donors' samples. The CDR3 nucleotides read TGTGCCAGCAGCCCCGGGACTAGCGGGGGACTGAACACCGGGGAGCTGTTTTTT. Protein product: CASSPGTSGGLNTGELFF.